This TCR beta chain was retrieved from a study of vaccination and CD4 T cells after COVID-19. Study information: Six male and four female convalescents took part, two of them Hispanic.

Germline V lookup: CDR1 MNHNS, CDR2 SASEGT. The ends lost 6 bases at V and 4 bases at J; junction bases unmatched: 3. The CDR3 is 13 amino acids. Treatment indicated: approximately nine-day PBMC culture with coronavirus spike peptide pools or control peptides (ViraFEST assay). As for this clonotype: Its matching antigen is unknown. A read error may be the cause here, since a much bigger clone is one base away.

The assay that was used to sequence DNA from cultured CD4+ T cells was the Oncomine TCR Beta short-read assay. In TCRdb, the PCR reads were re-called with MiXCR into one record per CDR3 protein. Found here are over 10,000 distinct CDR3 sequences, around 27% of them singletons; the top ten hold roughly 30%. The chain couples TRBV6-1 to TRBJ1-3; 7 nucleotides line up with TRBD1. The receptor's source is a human donor who received a COVID-19 vaccine. The sequencing here drew on CD4+ T cells from blood, cultured in vitro, taken before SARS-CoV-2 vaccination. Written as DNA, the CDR3 is TGTGCCAGCAGCGCAGGGGGAGGAAACACCATATATTTT. It specifies CASSAGGGNTIYF.